The source of this T cell receptor (beta chain) is a study of blood T cells in healthy people across ages. This CDR3 spans 18 amino acids. V was pared by 2 bases and J by 3 bases, with 14 bases of the junction left unmatched. Germline V gene sequence: CDR1 LGHNA, CDR2 YSLEER. This clonotype came up once. Then a second PCR, running roughly 7 to 11 cycles, was carried out with a sample-barcoded 5' primer and a J-beta primer mix. TCRdb itself ran the 5' RACE reads through MiXCR, one entry per CDR3 protein. The sample carries 1.5 million to 2 million distinct CDR3 sequences, roughly 50% recorded once. Material: blood. The chain couples TRBV4-3 to TRBJ2-5, with 8 bases fitting TRBD2. This clonotype originated in a woman between 40 and 50 years old in good health. CDR3 in amino acids: CASSQKKSSGTRKETQYF. The CDR3 coding sequence is TGCGCCAGCAGCCAAAAAAAGTCCTCCGGGACTAGAAAAGAGACCCAGTACTTC.